These T cell receptor beta chains were read from a single sample in a study of T cell repertoires and HLA-DP antigens. No antigen is known for these receptors. TCRdb keeps only in-frame clones here, not all; method: immunoSEQ multiplex PCR. This sample has some 110,000 clones; nearly 95% occur once, and the top ten carry roughly 0.3%. Sequences were obtained from CD4+ T cells from PBMCs. The source of these receptors is a woman under 30 in good health and CMV-seronegative. Both conserved end residues are trimmed from each CDR3.

>TRBV2
ASRIGPARKLF
>TRBV15
ATSRDVGTEAF
>TRBV2
ASSESLLTGDRSPLH
>TRBV7-9
ASSPILGGENEQF
>TRBV5-1
ASSLSGAAGELF
>TRBV6-1
ASSEIGRWTGFSGNTIY
>TRBV7-6
ASSPYRTSGGLNEQF
>TRBV7-2
ASSLGAGEDYGYT
>TRBV10-3
AISEGHWEKLF
>TRBV7-2
ASRTGQSNEKLF
>TRBV5-6
ASSLGTREETQY
>TRBV9
ASSVVPRNRDSDTQY
>TRBV10-3
ATQGGGNQPQH
>TRBV7-9
ASKLQGTGGELF
>TRBV7-9
ASSLARNTEAF
>TRBV27
ASSLEGYGYT
>TRBV7-2
ASSLGVGNSPLH
>TRBV11-3
ASSAGKLDTQY